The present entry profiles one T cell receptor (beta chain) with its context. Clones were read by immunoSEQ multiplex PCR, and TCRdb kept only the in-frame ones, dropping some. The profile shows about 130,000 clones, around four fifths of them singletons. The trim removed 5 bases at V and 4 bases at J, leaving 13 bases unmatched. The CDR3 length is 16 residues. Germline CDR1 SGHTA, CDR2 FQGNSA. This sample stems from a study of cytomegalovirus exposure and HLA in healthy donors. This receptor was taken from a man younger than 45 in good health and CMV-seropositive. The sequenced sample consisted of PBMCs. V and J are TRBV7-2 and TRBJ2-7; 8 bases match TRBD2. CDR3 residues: CASSPGVAGTFYEQYF. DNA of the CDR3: TGTGCCAGCAGCCCGGGGGTAGCGGGAACCTTTTACGAGCAGTACTTC.